Shown below are 25 T cell receptor beta chains from a single sample sequenced in a study of cytomegalovirus exposure and HLA in healthy donors. The study ran its PCR with 60 Vbeta and 13 Jbeta primers. Data came from immunoSEQ multiplex PCR; TCRdb stores just in-frame clones and leaves some out. The profile shows about 180,000 clones, roughly 80% of them singletons. The sample consisted of PBMCs. These receptors all come from a man aged 60 to 69 in good health and CMV-seronegative.

The chain has TRBV30 and TRBJ1-6; D is possibly TRBD1 (6 bases). This CDR3 region has 15 residues. Deletions cut 3 bases from V and 1 base from J, with 10 bases between. Germline CDR1 GTSNPN, CDR2 SVGIG (reference sequence). The CDR3 protein is CAWRRGGSYNSPLHF. For the CDR3, the DNA is TGTGCCTGGAGGCGAGGGGGATCCTATAATTCACCCCTCCACTTT.

V gene TRBV7-9 combines with J gene TRBJ1-1, with D perhaps TRBD1 (6 bases). Germline lookup yields CDR1 SEHNR and CDR2 FQNEAQ (reference sequence). With 5 bases removed from V and 1 base from J, the gap between germline ends came to 17 bases. The length of the CDR3 is 16 residues. CDR3 amino acids: CASSPTQGFTNTEAFF. CDR3 coding DNA: TGTGCCAGCAGCCCAACTCAGGGGTTTACGAACACTGAAGCTTTCTTT.

V usage is TRBV5-1 and J usage is TRBJ2-3; weak D call: TRBD2 (6 bases). Germline CDR1 is SGHRS and CDR2 is YFSETQ. The V and J ends lost 0 bases and 0 bases respectively, with 8 bases between them. The CDR3 sequence is 15 residues long. The chain's CDR3 is CASSLERASTDTQYF. The CDR3 DNA reads TGCGCCAGCAGCTTGGAGCGGGCCAGCACAGATACGCAGTATTTT. Based on the CDR3 plus reference TRBV5-1 and TRBJ2-3, the full variable domain is KAGVTQTPRYLIKTRGQQVTLSCSPISGHRSVSWYQQTPGQGLQFLFEYFSETQRNKGNFPGRFSGRQFSNSRSEMNVSTLELGDSALYLCASSLERASTDTQYFGPGTRLTVL.

This clone showed up just once. V usage is TRBV9 and J usage is TRBJ1-2, with 8 bases identical to TRBD1. This CDR3 contains 17 residues. Per germline, CDR1 SGDLS and CDR2 YYNGEE. The V segment lost 3 bases and the J segment 8 bases; nucleotides outside the gene matches: 18. In nucleotides, the CDR3 is TGTGCCAGCAGCGACCGTAGAGACAGGGGCCGCCTGGGGGGCTACACCTTC. Translating it yields CASSDRRDRGRLGGYTF. The complete variable domain, with remaining parts taken from reference TRBV9 and TRBJ1-2, reads DSGVTQTPKHLITATGQRVTLRCSPRSGDLSVYWYQQSLDQGLQFLIQYYNGEERAKGNILERFSAQQFPDLHSELNLSSLELGDSALYFCASSDRRDRGRLGGYTFGSGTRLTVV.

The genes are TRBV2 and TRBJ2-5; 11 nucleotides match TRBD1. CDR1 and CDR2 (germline): SNHLY, FYNNEI. The V segment lost 5 bases and the J segment 13 bases; nucleotides outside the gene matches: 9. This CDR3 has 13 amino acids. CDR3 DNA sequence: TGTGCCAGCAGTCGAACGAGAGGACAGGGGGCGTACTTC. Protein sequence: CASSRTRGQGAYF.

The table lists this clone with a few counts. V gene TRBV6-5 combines with J gene TRBJ2-2; 8 bases match TRBD1. Germline assignment: CDR1 MNHEY and CDR2 SVGAGI. The CDR3 sequence is 15 residues long. J was trimmed by 4 bases and V by 6 bases; bases with no gene match: 7. The CDR3 is CASRRQGRGTGELFF. The CDR3 nucleotides read TGTGCCAGCAGGCGACAGGGGAGAGGCACCGGGGAGCTGTTTTTT.

This clone showed up just once. The gene calls are TRBV15 and TRBJ1-1; a possible D gene is TRBD1 (5 bases). The length of the CDR3 is 16 residues. V dropped 0 bases and J dropped 5 bases, with 16 bases sitting between them. Germline V gene data show CDR1 as LNHNV and CDR2 as YYDKDF (reference sequence). The CDR3 DNA reads as TGTGCCACCAGCAGAGAAAACCAGGGTGGCTTGACTGAAGCTTTCTTT. Translating it yields CATSRENQGGLTEAFF.

The rearrangement joins TRBV7-9 to TRBJ2-3; no clear D. V gave up 4 bases and J gave up 6 bases, with 17 bases separating them. The CDR3 covers 15 residues. The germline CDR1 and CDR2 sequences are SEHNR and FQNEAQ (reference sequence). The CDR3 DNA sequence: TGTGCCAGCAGCTCCTACTCTACCGAGTGGGATACGCAGTATTTT. It is translated as CASSSYSTEWDTQYF.

The chain carries TRBV29-1 and TRBJ1-2; D is perhaps TRBD1 (5 bases). V dropped 1 base and J dropped 4 bases, with 7 bases sitting between them. This CDR3 has 12 residues. Germline CDR1 reads SQVTM; CDR2 reads ANQGSEA. CDR3 region: CSVEGQGYGYTF. CDR3 nucleotides: TGCAGCGTTGAAGGGCAGGGCTATGGCTACACCTTC.

This clone showed up just once. The chain recombines TRBV30 with TRBJ2-7; TRBD1 agrees at 9 bases. Germline values: CDR1 GTSNPN, CDR2 SVGIG (reference sequence). This CDR3 contains 14 residues. After removal of 3 bases from V and 1 base from J, the junction contained 4 bases not matched to a gene. CDR3 DNA: TGTGCCTGGAGAACCGGACAGGGGTCCTACGAGCAGTACTTC. Translating gives CAWRTGQGSYEQYF.

For the CDR3, the DNA is TGTGCTAGTGGTTTGGTACCCCAGGGGGGCTACGAGCAGTACTTC. This codes for CASGLVPQGGYEQYF. V gene TRBV12-5 combines with J gene TRBJ2-5, with a possible D match to TRBD1 (7 bases). The J call is doubtful: the DNA matches TRBJ2-7 better. This CDR3 region has 15 residues. CDR1 is LGHNT and CDR2 is FRNRAP in the germline V gene.

This chain links TRBV14 with TRBJ2-7, with D perhaps TRBD2 (5 bases). The CDR3 covers 14 residues. Germline V gives CDR1 SGHDN, CDR2 FVKESK. The V end lost 2 bases, the J end lost 2 bases, and 10 bases lay between the germline ends. In DNA, the CDR3 is TGTGCCAGCAGCCAATTAAGCGGCACCTACGAGCAGTACTTC. This codes for CASSQLSGTYEQYF.

The V call is TRBV4-2, the J call TRBJ2-7, with TRBD2 matching 7 bases. This CDR3 contains 13 residues. Germline loops: CDR1 LGHNA, CDR2 YNFKEQ. With 0 bases clipped from V and 12 bases from J, the junction kept 8 bases outside the gene matches. For the CDR3, the DNA is TGTGCCAGCAGCCAAGATCGGGGAGGGATCCCGTACTTC. It codes for CASSQDRGGIPYF.

The genes are TRBV5-3 and TRBJ1-5, with 9 nucleotides matching TRBD1. TRBV5-3 is an ORF, with its function uncertain. Trimming took 4 bases from V and 10 from J; bases not matched to a gene: 6. This CDR3 has 13 residues. The CDR3 DNA sequence: TGTGCCAGAAGCAGGGACAGGGCCCATCCCCAGCATTTT. Its translation: CARSRDRAHPQHF.

The chain is built from TRBV10-3 and TRBJ2-1; D remains ambiguous. V was trimmed by 3 bases and J by 10 bases, leaving 7 bases between them. CDR3 size: 11 residues. CDR1 and CDR2 (germline): ENHRY, SYGVKD. The CDR3 loop is CAISETWEQFF. CDR3 in DNA: TGTGCCATCAGTGAAACATGGGAGCAGTTCTTC.

The chain is built from TRBV4-2 and TRBJ2-5; D might be TRBD1 (6 bases). Trimming removed 4 bases from V and 1 base from J, with 13 bases in between. Germline V gives CDR1 LGHNA, CDR2 YNFKEQ. The CDR3 covers 15 residues. For the CDR3, the DNA is TGTGCCAGCAGCCGGGGTGGACAGATCCAAGAGACCCAGTACTTC. Translated, it gives CASSRGGQIQETQYF.

The table lists this clone with a count of one. The rearrangement joins TRBV6-6 to TRBJ2-1; D gene ambiguous. The CDR3 loop spans 13 amino acids. Germline V CDR1 and CDR2: MNHNY, SVGAGI (reference sequence). V was cut by 6 bases and J by 4 bases, with 10 bases left in between. The CDR3 region has the DNA TGTGCCAGCAGCCCCACAACATACAATGAGCAGTTCTTC. It codes for CASSPTTYNEQFF.

J is TRBJ1-3 and V is TRBV19, with TRBD1 matching 7 bases. Per the germline V gene, CDR1 is LNHDA and CDR2 is SQIVND (reference sequence). This CDR3 spans 15 amino acids. V was clipped by 5 bases and J by 3 bases; unmatched bases: 7. The CDR3 sequence is CASSRTRGFGNTIYF. The DNA for the CDR3 is TGTGCCAGTAGTCGAACCAGGGGGTTTGGAAACACCATATATTTT. Supplemented by reference TRBV19 and TRBJ1-3, the full variable domain reads DGGITQSPKYLFRKEGQNVTLSCEQNLNHDAMYWYRQDPGQGLRLIYYSQIVNDFQKGDIAEGYSVSREKKESFPLTVTSAQKNPTAFYLCASSRTRGFGNTIYFGEGSWLTVV.

The chain recombines TRBV9 with TRBJ2-7, with 10 bases matching TRBD1. Germline V CDR1 and CDR2: SGDLS, YYNGEE. The CDR3 spans 15 residues. J gave up 5 bases and V 5 bases, and 10 bases lay outside the gene matches. CDR3 nucleotides: TGTGCCAGCAGTGCAACCTGGGACAGGGGCCACGAGCAGTACTTC. Encoded protein: CASSATWDRGHEQYF. The full variable domain, completed using reference TRBV9 and TRBJ2-7, is DSGVTQTPKHLITATGQRVTLRCSPRSGDLSVYWYQQSLDQGLQFLIQYYNGEERAKGNILERFSAQQFPDLHSELNLSSLELGDSALYFCASSATWDRGHEQYFGPGTRLTVT.

The chain uses TRBV5-1 and TRBJ1-1; D not resolved. V was trimmed by 4 bases and J by 4 bases, leaving 14 bases between them. The CDR3 is 14 residues long. Per the germline V gene, CDR1 is SGHRS and CDR2 is YFSETQ. In DNA, the CDR3 is TGCGCCAGCAGCGCACGTTTATCGGGCACTGAAGCTTTCTTT. As protein: CASSARLSGTEAFF.

The gene calls are TRBV7-8 and TRBJ1-1, with D unclear. The CDR3 has 15 residues. Deletions cut 5 bases from V and 1 base from J, with 14 bases between. CDR1 is SGHVS, CDR2 FQNEAQ, per germline. CDR3 region: CASSAGLTENTEAFF. In nucleotides, the CDR3 is TGTGCCAGCAGCGCCGGCCTAACAGAGAACACTGAAGCTTTCTTT.

This clone was counted between two and nine times. The rearrangement uses TRBV19 and TRBJ1-4; D perhaps matches TRBD1 (5 bases). This CDR3 spans 15 amino acids. Trimming removed 0 bases from V and 6 bases from J, with 11 bases in between. Germline V gives CDR1 LNHDA, CDR2 SQIVND (reference sequence). CDR3 coding DNA: TGTGCCAGTAGTATAGATTCTCAGGGTCATGAAAAACTGTTTTTT. Encoded protein: CASSIDSQGHEKLFF.

The table lists this clone with a few counts. The chain is built from TRBV30 and TRBJ2-7, with 15 bases fitting TRBD2. Unmatched junction bases numbered 5, after V lost 2 bases and J lost 6 bases. CDR1 and CDR2 (germline): GTSNPN, SVGIG (reference sequence). The CDR3 sequence is 15 residues long. The CDR3 sequence: CAWSIGLAGGPEQYF. CDR3 DNA sequence: TGTGCCTGGAGTATCGGACTAGCGGGGGGGCCCGAGCAGTACTTC.

The chain employs TRBV5-1 and TRBJ1-2; 7 nucleotides match TRBD1. Germline lookup yields CDR1 SGHRS and CDR2 YFSETQ. This CDR3 comprises 19 residues. Trimming removed 1 base from V and 1 base from J; junction bases left unmatched: 16. The CDR3 sequence is CASSLSPPKITGVNYGYTF. The CDR3 DNA is TGCGCCAGCAGCTTGAGTCCCCCGAAAATTACAGGGGTTAACTATGGCTACACCTTC.

The rearrangement uses TRBV6-6 and TRBJ1-1; no firm D call. CDR3 size: 15 residues. Germline assignment: CDR1 MNHNY and CDR2 SVGAGI (reference sequence). V dropped 1 base and J dropped 6 bases, with 15 bases sitting between them. CDR3 DNA sequence: TGTGCCAGCAGTTACTTACGTCAAGTAGGAGCTGAAGCTTTCTTT. It translates to CASSYLRQVGAEAFF.